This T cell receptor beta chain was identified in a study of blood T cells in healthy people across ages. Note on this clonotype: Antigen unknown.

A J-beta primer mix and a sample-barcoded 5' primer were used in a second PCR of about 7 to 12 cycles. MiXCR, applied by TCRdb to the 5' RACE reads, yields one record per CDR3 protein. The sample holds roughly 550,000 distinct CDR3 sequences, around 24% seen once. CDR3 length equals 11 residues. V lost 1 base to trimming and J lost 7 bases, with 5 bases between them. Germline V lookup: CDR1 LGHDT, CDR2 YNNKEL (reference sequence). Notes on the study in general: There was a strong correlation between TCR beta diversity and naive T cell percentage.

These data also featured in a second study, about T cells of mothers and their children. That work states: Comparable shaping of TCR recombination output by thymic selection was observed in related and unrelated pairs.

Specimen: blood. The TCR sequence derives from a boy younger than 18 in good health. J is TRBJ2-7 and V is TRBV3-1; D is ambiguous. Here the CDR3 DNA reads TGTGCCAGCAGCCAAGTAAAGGAGCAGTACTTC. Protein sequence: CASSQVKEQYF.